The rows below give T cell receptor beta chains drawn from one sample of a study of naive and memory T cell subsets. TCRdb reprocessed the UMI-ligation and nested PCR reads with MiXCR, giving one entry per CDR3 protein. In the table there are under 150,000 distinct CDR3 sequences, approximately 18% of which are singletons. The sequenced material came from naive CD8+ T cells from blood. The receptors originated from a human donor in good health. Both conserved end residues are part of each CDR3. Rows may omit the clone size; those that give it use once, few, many or a size class.

few	TRBV20-1	TRBJ2-7	CSARVPDSPLEQYF
few	TRBV28	TRBJ1-6	CASRTHLLQGRDNSPLHF
NA	TRBV7-9	TRBJ2-7	CASSIHEIRDSEQYF
NA	TRBV30	TRBJ2-1	CASDRVVSYNEQFF
few	TRBV20-1	TRBJ2-1	CSARMTGGPLEQFF
NA	TRBV28	TRBJ2-3	CASIRLAESTDTQYF
few	TRBV9	TRBJ1-1	CASSGRDRFYTEAFF
few	TRBV28	TRBJ2-4	CASRLQTLAKNIQYF
NA	TRBV20-1	TRBJ2-1	CSAEEFDNEQFF
few	TRBV20-1	TRBJ2-7	CSARDQTSLDEQYF
NA	TRBV7-9	TRBJ1-2	CASSFPQGPIGYTF
few	TRBV28	TRBJ2-5	CASSLYASGAQETQYF
NA	TRBV16	TRBJ1-1	CASSQLGGLGLNTEAFF
NA	TRBV6-2/TRBV6-3	TRBJ1-5	CASSYLESDRPQHF
NA	TRBV12-3/TRBV12-4	TRBJ1-4	CASSTGLSNEKLFF
NA	TRBV5-1	TRBJ1-2	CASSLVSNHYGYTF
NA	TRBV28	TRBJ1-1	CASSIDRFSDYTEAFF
few	TRBV5-1	TRBJ1-2	CASVVGTALYDGYTF
NA	TRBV6-5	TRBJ2-5	CASTNQGETQYF
few	TRBV11-2	TRBJ1-4	CASSLVGGQGKLFF
NA	TRBV29-1	TRBJ1-1	CSVEFGRENEAFF
NA	TRBV6-5	TRBJ2-7	CASRQGLSYEQYF
NA	TRBV20-1	TRBJ2-4	CSARIAKNIQYF
NA	TRBV6-2/TRBV6-3	TRBJ1-1	CASGKSLSVEAFF
few	TRBV28	TRBJ2-3	CASSFAAGKDAQYF
NA	TRBV4-1	TRBJ2-7	CASSHPGGAYEQYF
few	TRBV29-1	TRBJ2-1	CSVAMGLDGGEQFF